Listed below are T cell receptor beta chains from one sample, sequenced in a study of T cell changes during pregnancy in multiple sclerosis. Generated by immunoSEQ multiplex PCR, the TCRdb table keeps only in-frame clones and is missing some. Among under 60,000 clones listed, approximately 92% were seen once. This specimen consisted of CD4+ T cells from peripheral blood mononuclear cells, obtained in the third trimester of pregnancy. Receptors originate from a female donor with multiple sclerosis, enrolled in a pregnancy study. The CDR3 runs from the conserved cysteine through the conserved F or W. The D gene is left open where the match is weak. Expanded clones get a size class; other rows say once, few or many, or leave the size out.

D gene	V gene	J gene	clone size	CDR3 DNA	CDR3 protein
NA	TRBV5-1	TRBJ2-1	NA	TGCGCCAGCAGCTCGGGAGACGGGGATGAGCAGTTCTTC	CASSSGDGDEQFF
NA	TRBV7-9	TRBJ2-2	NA	TGTGCCAGCAGCAAGGGGCTCACCGGGGAGCTGTTTTTT	CASSKGLTGELFF
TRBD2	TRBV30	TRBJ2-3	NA	TGTGCCTGGAGTGCGGGACTAGCGGGGAAGGGTACGCAGTATTTT	CAWSAGLAGKGTQYF
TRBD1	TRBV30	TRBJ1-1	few	TGTGCCTGGAGTGTACAGGGGGCGAACACTGAAGCTTTCTTT	CAWSVQGANTEAFF
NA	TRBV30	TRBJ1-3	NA	TGTGCCTGGAGTCACGGAGGGGGAAACACCATATATTTT	CAWSHGGGNTIYF
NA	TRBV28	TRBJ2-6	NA	TGTGCCAGCAGTATTCCAGGGGCTGGGGCCAACGTCCTGACTTTC	CASSIPGAGANVLTF
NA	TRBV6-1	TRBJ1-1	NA	TGTGCCAGCAGCCCAACGGGGAACACTGAAGCTTTCTTT	CASSPTGNTEAFF
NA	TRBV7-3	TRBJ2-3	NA	TGTGCCAGCAGCCGATCAGTCGCGGTCTCAGATACGCAGTATTTT	CASSRSVAVSDTQYF
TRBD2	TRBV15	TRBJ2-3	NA	TGTGCCACCAGCAGAGAAAGGACTAGCGGGTACACAGATACGCAGTATTTT	CATSRERTSGYTDTQYF
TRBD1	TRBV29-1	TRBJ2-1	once	TGCAGCGTTGAAGGCTCATCCGGACAGGGGGGCAGATTTTACAAGCATGAGCAGTTCTTC	CSVEGSSGQGGRFYKHEQFF
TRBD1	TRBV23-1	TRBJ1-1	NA	TGCGCCAGCAGTCCCGGCAGGGGGCGTGAAGCTTTCTTT	CASSPGRGREAFF
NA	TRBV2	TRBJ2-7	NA	TGTGCCAGCAGTGAAGACTTTTACGAGCAGTACTTC	CASSEDFYEQYF
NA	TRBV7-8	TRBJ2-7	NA	TGTGCCAGCAGCTTAGCGGGGAGTTCTTCCTACGAGCAGTACTTC	CASSLAGSSSYEQYF
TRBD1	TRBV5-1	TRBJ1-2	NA	TGCGCCAGCAGCCCGGGACAGACCTATGGCTACACCTTC	CASSPGQTYGYTF
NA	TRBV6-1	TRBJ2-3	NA	TGTGCCAGCAGAACAACAGGGGGGGGACCAGATACGCAGTATTTT	CASRTTGGGPDTQYF
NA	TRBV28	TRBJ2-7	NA	TGTGCCAGCAGTTATGATCCCGGGGGTGGTCGCTACGAGCAGTACTTC	CASSYDPGGGRYEQYF
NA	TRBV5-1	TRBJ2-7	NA	TGCGCCAGCAGCTGGATGCCCGGGACACTATACGAGCAGTACTTC	CASSWMPGTLYEQYF
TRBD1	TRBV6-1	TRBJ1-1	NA	TGTGCCAGCAGTGGACAGGGTTGGACTGAAGCTTTCTTT	CASSGQGWTEAFF
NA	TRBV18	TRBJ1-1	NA	TGTGCCAGCTCACCGGTACCGGGAACGAACACTGAAGCTTTCTTT	CASSPVPGTNTEAFF
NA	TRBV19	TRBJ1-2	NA	TGTGCCAGTAGTATAGCGTTCGGAGTGAACTATGGCTACACCTTC	CASSIAFGVNYGYTF